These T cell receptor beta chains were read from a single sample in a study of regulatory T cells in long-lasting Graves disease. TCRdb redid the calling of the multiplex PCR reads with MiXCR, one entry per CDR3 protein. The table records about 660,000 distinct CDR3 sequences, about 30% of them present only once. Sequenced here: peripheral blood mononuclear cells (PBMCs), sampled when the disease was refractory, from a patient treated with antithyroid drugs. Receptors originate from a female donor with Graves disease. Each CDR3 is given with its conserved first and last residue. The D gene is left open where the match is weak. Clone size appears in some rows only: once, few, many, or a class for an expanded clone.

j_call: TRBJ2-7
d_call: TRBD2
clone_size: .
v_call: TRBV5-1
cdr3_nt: TGCGCCAGACACCGGGACAGGAGAACACTAGCGGGAGGGCCTAGTAGGTCCTACGAGCAGTACTTC
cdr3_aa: CARHRDRRTLAGGPSRSYEQYF

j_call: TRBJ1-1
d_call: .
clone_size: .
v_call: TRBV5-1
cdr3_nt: TGCGCCAGCAGCTCCGGAAAGATAACGGTGAACACTGAAGCTTTCTTT
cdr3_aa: CASSSGKITVNTEAFF

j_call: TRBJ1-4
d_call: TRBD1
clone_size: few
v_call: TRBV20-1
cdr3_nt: TGCAGTGCCTCCGACAGGGTGACCGAAAAACTGTTTTTT
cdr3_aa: CSASDRVTEKLFF

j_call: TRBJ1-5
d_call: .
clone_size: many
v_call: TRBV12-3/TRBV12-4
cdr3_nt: TGTGCCAGCAGTTTGGTAGGGTCCCGTCAGCCCCAGCATTTT
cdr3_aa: CASSLVGSRQPQHF

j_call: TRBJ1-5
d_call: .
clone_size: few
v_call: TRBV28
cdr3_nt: TGTGCCAGCAGTTTACTCCCAGGGGCCGATAGCAATCAGCCCCAGCATTTT
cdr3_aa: CASSLLPGADSNQPQHF

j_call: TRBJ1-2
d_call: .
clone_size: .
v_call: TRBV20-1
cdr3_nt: TGCAGTGCTAGAGAGTATACGGGAGCGCGGAACACCTTC
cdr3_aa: CSAREYTGARNTF

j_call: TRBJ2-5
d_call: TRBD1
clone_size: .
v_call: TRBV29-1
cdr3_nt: TGCAGCGCCCCAGGGACAGGGGCCTGGGAGACCCAGTACTTC
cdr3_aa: CSAPGTGAWETQYF

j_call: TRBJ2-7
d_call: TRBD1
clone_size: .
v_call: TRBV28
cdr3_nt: TGTGCCAGCAGTTACTCGATTCAGGGGGCGCATGGGCAGTACTTC
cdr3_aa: CASSYSIQGAHGQYF

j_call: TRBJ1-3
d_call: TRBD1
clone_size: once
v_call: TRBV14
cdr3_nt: TGTGCCAGCAGCCAAAGACAGGGGAGTGGAAACACCATATATTTT
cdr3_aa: CASSQRQGSGNTIYF

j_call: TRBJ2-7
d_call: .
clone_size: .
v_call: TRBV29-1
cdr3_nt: TGCAGCGCTCGGCAGTACTACGAGCAGTACTTC
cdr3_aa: CSARQYYEQYF

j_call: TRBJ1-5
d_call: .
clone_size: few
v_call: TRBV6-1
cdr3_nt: TGTGCCTCCCTTGGGACCAGGGCAGATCAGCCCCAGCATTTT
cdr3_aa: CASLGTRADQPQHF

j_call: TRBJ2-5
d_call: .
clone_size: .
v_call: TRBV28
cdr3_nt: TGTGCCAGCAGGACCAACTTGGGGCTCGGAGAGACCCAGTACTTC
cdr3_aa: CASRTNLGLGETQYF

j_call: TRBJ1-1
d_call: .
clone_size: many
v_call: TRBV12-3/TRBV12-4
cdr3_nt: TGTGCCAGCAGTTTAGGAGAGGGGAAGAACACTGAAGCTTTCTTT
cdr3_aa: CASSLGEGKNTEAFF

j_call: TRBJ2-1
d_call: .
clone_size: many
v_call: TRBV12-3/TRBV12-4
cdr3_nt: TGTGCCAGCAACTACCGACCAGACTCCTACAATGAGCAGTTCTTC
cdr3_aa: CASNYRPDSYNEQFF

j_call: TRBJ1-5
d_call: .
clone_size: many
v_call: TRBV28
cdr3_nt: TGTGCCAGCACTCGGCCCCGACAGCCCCAGCATTTT
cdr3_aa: CASTRPRQPQHF

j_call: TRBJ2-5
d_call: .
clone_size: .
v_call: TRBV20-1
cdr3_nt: TGCAGTGCTAGAGGGGACTGGGTTGAGTGGTACCAAGAGACCCAGTACTTC
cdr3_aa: CSARGDWVEWYQETQYF

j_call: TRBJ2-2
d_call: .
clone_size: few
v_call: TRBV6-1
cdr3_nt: TGTGCCAGCAGTGCGTCGGGTCCCGGGGAGCTGTTTTTT
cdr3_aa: CASSASGPGELFF

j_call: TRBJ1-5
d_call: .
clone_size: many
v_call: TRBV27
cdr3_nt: TGTGCCAGCAGCGTCGCAGGTCCGGGGCAGCCCCAGCATTTT
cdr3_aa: CASSVAGPGQPQHF

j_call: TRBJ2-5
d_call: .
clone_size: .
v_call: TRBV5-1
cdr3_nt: TGCGCCAGCAGCTATTGGGGGAGAGGGGAGACCCAGTACTTC
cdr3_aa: CASSYWGRGETQYF

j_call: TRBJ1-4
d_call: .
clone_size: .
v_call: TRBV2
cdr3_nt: TGTGCCAGCAACCGGGACGGGGCAACTAATGAAAAACTGTTTTTT
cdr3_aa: CASNRDGATNEKLFF

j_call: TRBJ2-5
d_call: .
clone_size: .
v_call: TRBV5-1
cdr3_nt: TGCGCCAGCAGCCCCAATGCCGGGCCTCAAGAGACCCAGTACTTC
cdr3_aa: CASSPNAGPQETQYF

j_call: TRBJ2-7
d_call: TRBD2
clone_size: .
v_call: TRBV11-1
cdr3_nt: TGTGCCAGCAGCACAAGGGGTGGCGGGACTAGCGGGAGGGCCTTCTACGAGCAGTACTTC
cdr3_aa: CASSTRGGGTSGRAFYEQYF

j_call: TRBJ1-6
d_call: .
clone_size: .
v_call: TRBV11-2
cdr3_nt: TGTGCCAGCAGCACAGCATGGGACAATTCACCCCTCCACTTT
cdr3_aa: CASSTAWDNSPLHF

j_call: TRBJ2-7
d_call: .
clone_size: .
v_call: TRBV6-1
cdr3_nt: TGTGCCAGCAGTACAGGGAACGCTCCCTACGTGCAGTACTTC
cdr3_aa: CASSTGNAPYVQYF

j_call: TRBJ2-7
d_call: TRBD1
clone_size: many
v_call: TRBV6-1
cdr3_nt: TGTGCCAGCAACGAGGGACAGGGCCCACCCTCCCCTTACGAGCAGTACTTC
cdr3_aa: CASNEGQGPPSPYEQYF

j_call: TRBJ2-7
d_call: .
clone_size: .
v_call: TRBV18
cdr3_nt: TGTGCCAGCTCACTAGACGGGGACTTCCAGTACTTC
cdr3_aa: CASSLDGDFQYF

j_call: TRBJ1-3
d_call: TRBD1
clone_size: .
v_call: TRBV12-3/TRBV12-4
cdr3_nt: TGTGCCAGCAGGCCGGACAGGGTTGGAAACACCATATATTTT
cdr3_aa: CASRPDRVGNTIYF

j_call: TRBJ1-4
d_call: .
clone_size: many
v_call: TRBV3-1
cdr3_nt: TGTGCCAGCAGCCAGGCGCAAGGCTTGGAAAAACTGTTTTTT
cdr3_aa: CASSQAQGLEKLFF

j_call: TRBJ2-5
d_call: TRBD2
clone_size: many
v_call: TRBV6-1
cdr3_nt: TGTGCCAGCAGTATCCGGACTAGTCTCGAAGAGACCCAGTACTTC
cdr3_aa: CASSIRTSLEETQYF

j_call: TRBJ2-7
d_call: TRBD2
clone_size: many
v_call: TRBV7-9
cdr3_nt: TGTGCCAGCAGCCCGGGACTAGCGGGAGGGTACGAGCAGTACTTC
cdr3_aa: CASSPGLAGGYEQYF

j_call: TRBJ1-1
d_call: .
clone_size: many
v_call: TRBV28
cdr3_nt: TGTGCCAGCAGCTTAGAGTTCACTGAAGCTTTCTTT
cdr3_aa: CASSLEFTEAFF

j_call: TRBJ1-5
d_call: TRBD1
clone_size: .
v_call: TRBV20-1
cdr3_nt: TGCAGTGCGAGACAGGGTTATAGCAACCAGCCCCAGCATTTT
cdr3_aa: CSARQGYSNQPQHF

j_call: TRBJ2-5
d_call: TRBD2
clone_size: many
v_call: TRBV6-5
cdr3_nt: TGTGCCAGCAGTTACGAACTAGCGGGAGAGACCCAGTACTTC
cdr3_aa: CASSYELAGETQYF

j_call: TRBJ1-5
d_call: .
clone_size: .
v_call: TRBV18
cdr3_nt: TGTGCCAGCTCACCAAAGATTATCGGCAATCAGCCCCAGCATTTT
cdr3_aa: CASSPKIIGNQPQHF

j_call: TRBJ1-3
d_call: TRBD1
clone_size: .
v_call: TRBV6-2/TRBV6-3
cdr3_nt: TGTGCCAGCAGAACCCTGACAGGGCGTGGAAACACCATATATTTT
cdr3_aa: CASRTLTGRGNTIYF

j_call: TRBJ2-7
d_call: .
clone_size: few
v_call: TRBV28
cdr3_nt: TGTGCCAGCAGCCAGGACGGCGGAAGTGGCAAGCAGTACTTC
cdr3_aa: CASSQDGGSGKQYF

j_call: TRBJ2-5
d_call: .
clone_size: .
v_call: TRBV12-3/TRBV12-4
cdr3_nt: TGTGCCAGAGGCCGGGGAGGGGGAGGAGAGACCCAGTACTTC
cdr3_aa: CARGRGGGGETQYF

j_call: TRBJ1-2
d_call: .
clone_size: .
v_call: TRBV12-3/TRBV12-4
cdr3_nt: TGTGCCAGCACCCCAAGCACACTAAATGGCTACACCTTC
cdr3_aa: CASTPSTLNGYTF

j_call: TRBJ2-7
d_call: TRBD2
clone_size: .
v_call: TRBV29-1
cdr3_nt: TGCAGCGTTGGGCCCGTAGCGGGAGGGCCGGATGAGCAGTACTTC
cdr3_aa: CSVGPVAGGPDEQYF

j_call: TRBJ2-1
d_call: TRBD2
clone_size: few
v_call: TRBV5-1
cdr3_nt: TGCGCCAGCAGCCACGGGACTAGCGGAAACAATGAGCAGTTCTTC
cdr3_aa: CASSHGTSGNNEQFF

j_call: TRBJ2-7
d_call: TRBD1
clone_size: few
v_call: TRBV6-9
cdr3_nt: TGTGCCAGCAGTTACACCAGATTAGGGGGCGCGTACGAGCAGTACTTC
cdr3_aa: CASSYTRLGGAYEQYF